This T cell receptor (beta chain) was sequenced in a study of PD-L1 blockade in urothelial cancer. Study-wide context: Males with bladder-origin urothelial cancer made up about 90% of the 29 patients.

Time point given: pretreatment peripheral blood. Patient disease was locally advanced or metastatic urothelial carcinoma. CDR1 and CDR2 from the germline V gene are MDHEN and SYDVKM. V dropped 2 bases and J dropped 1 base, with 11 bases sitting between them. This CDR3 contains 15 residues. TCRdb's copy holds only in-frame clones and misses some; the assay was immunoSEQ multiplex PCR. Among approximately 79,000 clones listed, 85% were seen once. J is TRBJ2-5 and V is TRBV28, with D perhaps TRBD1 (5 bases). Sequencing was performed on PBMCs, taken around atezolizumab (anti-PD-L1) treatment. The sequence was collected from a man aged 35 to 55 with urothelial cancer. For the CDR3, the DNA is TGTGCCAGCAGTTTACAGGGAACCCCCCAAGAGACCCAGTACTTC. It yields the protein CASSLQGTPQETQYF.